These T cell receptor beta chains were read from a single sample in a study of human T cells and chemical hapten exposure. TCRdb re-called the RACE reads through MiXCR, storing one row per CDR3 protein. The sample shows approximately 260,000 distinct CDR3 sequences, 7% to 10% of them seen only once. Source: whole blood, taken in connection with sensitization to the hapten diphenylcyclopropenone (DPC). Receptor source: a middle-aged woman with alopecia areata. Some clones in this sample may be carry-over from other donors' samples. Each CDR3 is given with its conserved first and last residue. Fields, in order: J gene, V gene, D gene, clone size, CDR3 DNA, CDR3 protein. A D gene is named only where the DNA matches it firmly. The size field is filled for only some rows; it gives once, few, many or a size class.

>TRBJ1-1|TRBV9|.|.
TGTGCCAGCAGCGTAGGAACAGGAGGCTCTGAAGCTTTCTTT
CASSVGTGGSEAFF
>TRBJ2-1|TRBV6-5|TRBD2|few
TGTGCCAGCAGTCCCCGCGCCGCGGGAGGGTACAATGAGCAGTTCTTC
CASSPRAAGGYNEQFF
>TRBJ2-3|TRBV5-1|.|few
TGCGCCAGCAGCTTCGGCAGGGTATTGGGCACAGATACGCAGTATTTT
CASSFGRVLGTDTQYF
>TRBJ1-4|TRBV24-1|TRBD1|few
TGTGCCACCAGCGGGACAGAACCTAATGAAAAACTGTTTTTT
CATSGTEPNEKLFF
>TRBJ1-5|TRBV2|TRBD1|few
TGTGCCAGCAGGGACAGGGGCAATCAGCCCCAGCATTTT
CASRDRGNQPQHF
>TRBJ1-5|TRBV20-1|TRBD1|.
TGCAGTGCTAGAGAAAATCCGGGACAGGGGTCTCAGCCCCAGCATTTT
CSARENPGQGSQPQHF
>TRBJ2-5|TRBV6-6|.|few
TGTGCCAGCACTTATACCGCGGGCGGGTCTGAGACCCAGTACTTC
CASTYTAGGSETQYF
>TRBJ1-2|TRBV20-1|TRBD1|few
TGCAGTGCTCCGGGACAGGGGTCGTATGGCTACACCTTC
CSAPGQGSYGYTF
>TRBJ2-3|TRBV5-1|.|.
TGCGCCAGCAGCTTACTGGGTAGGGACACAGATACGCAGTATTTT
CASSLLGRDTDTQYF
>TRBJ2-1|TRBV5-1|TRBD2|many
TGCGCCAGCAGCTTCTTTGGACTAGGCCCCTACAATGAGCAGTTCTTC
CASSFFGLGPYNEQFF